These 2 T cell receptor beta chains share one sample of origin, sequenced in a study of PD-1 blockade in mismatch repair-deficient tumors. TCRdb keeps only in-frame clones here, not all; method: immunoSEQ multiplex PCR. The sample lists roughly 120,000 clones; around nine tenths were seen once. Sequencing used peripheral blood, obtained almost 74 weeks after starting pembrolizumab. These receptors originate from an adult with mismatch repair-deficient cancer.

This chain uses TRBV4-1 with TRBJ2-7; 10 positions match TRBD1. This CDR3 has 15 residues. V was pared by 0 bases and J by 3 bases, with 2 bases of the junction left unmatched. Germline V gene data show CDR1 as MGHRA and CDR2 as YSYEKL. This chain's CDR3 is CASSQERTGGYEQYF. DNA for the CDR3: TGCGCCAGCAGCCAAGAACGGACAGGGGGCTACGAGCAGTACTTC.

The chain couples TRBV11-3 to TRBJ2-3; TRBD2 matches 11 bases. Germline CDR1 and CDR2: SGHNT and YENEEA. The V gene end was trimmed by 5 bases and the J gene end by 5 bases; junction bases not matched to a gene: 15. The CDR3 runs 18 residues. CDR3 sequence: CASSLISLTSGNKDTQYF. DNA of the CDR3: TGTGCCAGCAGCCTAATCTCCTTGACTAGCGGGAACAAAGATACGCAGTATTTT.